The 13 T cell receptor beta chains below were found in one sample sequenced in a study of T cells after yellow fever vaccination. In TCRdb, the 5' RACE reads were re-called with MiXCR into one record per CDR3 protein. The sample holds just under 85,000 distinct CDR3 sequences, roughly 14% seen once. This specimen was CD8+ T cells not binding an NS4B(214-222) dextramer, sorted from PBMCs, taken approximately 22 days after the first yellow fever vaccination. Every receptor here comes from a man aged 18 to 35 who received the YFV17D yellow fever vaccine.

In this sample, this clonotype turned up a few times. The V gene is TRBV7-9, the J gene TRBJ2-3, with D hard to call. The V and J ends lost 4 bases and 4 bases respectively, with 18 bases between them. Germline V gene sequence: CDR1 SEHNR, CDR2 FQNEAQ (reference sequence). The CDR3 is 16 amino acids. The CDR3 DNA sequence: TGTGCCAGCAGCTCAGCTGGGGAAGAGAGCCCAGATACGCAGTATTTT. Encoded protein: CASSSAGEESPDTQYF.

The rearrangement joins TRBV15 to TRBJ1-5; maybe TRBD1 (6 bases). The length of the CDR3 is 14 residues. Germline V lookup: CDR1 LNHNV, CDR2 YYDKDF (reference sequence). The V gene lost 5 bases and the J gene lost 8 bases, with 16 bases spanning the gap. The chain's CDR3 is CATSGRGGDKPQHF. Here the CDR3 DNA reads TGTGCCACCAGCGGCCGGGGGGGCGATAAGCCCCAGCATTTT.

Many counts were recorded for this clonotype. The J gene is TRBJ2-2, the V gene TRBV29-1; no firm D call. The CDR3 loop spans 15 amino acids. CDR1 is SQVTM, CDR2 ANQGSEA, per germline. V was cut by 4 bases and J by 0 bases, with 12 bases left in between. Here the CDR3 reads CSVVRAAPNTGELFF. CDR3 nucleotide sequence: TGCAGCGTTGTACGCGCAGCCCCGAACACCGGGGAGCTGTTTTTT.

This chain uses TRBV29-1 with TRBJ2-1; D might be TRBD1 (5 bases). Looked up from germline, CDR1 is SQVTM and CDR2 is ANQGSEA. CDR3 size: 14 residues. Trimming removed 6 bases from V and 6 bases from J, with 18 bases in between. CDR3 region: CSVAERGWVNEQFF. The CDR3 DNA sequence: TGCAGCGTCGCCGAAAGGGGATGGGTCAATGAGCAGTTCTTC.

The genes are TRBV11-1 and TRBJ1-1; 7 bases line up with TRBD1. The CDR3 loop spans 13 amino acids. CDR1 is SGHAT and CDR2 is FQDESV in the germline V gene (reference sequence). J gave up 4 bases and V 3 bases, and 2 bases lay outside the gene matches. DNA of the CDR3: TGTGCCAGCAGCTTCAACAGGGGCACTGAAGCTTTCTTT. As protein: CASSFNRGTEAFF.

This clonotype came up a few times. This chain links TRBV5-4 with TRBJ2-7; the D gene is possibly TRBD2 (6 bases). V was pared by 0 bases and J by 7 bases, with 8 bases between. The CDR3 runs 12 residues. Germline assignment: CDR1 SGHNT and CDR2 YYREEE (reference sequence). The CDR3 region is CASSLGLGEQYF. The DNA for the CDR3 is TGTGCCAGCAGCTTGGGACTAGGGGAGCAGTACTTC.

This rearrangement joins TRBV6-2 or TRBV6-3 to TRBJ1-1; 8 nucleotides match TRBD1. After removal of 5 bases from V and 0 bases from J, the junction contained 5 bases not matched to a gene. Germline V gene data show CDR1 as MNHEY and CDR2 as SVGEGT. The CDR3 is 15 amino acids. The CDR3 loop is CASSEDRAMNTEAFF. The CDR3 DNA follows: TGTGCCAGCAGTGAGGACAGGGCCATGAACACTGAAGCTTTCTTT.

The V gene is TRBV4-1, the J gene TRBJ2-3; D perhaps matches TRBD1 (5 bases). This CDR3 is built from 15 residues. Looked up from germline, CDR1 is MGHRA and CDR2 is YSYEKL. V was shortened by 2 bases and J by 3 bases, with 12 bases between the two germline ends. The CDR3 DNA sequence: TGCGCCAGCAGCCAAAAAGACAAGGGGACAGATACGCAGTATTTT. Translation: CASSQKDKGTDTQYF.

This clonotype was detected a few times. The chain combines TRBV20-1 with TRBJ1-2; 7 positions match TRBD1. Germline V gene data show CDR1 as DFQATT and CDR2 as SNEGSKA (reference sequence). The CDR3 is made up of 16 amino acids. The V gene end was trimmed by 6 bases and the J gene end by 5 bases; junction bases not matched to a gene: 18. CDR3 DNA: TGCAGTGCCGGAATAAGAGGGGACAGCGGCCGGTATGGCTACACCTTC. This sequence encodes CSAGIRGDSGRYGYTF.

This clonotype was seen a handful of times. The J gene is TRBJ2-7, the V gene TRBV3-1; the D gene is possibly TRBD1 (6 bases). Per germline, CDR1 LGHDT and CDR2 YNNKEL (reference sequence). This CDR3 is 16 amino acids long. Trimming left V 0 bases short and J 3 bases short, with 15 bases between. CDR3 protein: CASSQDKGHQIYEQYF. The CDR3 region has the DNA TGTGCCAGCAGCCAAGATAAGGGACACCAGATCTACGAGCAGTACTTC.

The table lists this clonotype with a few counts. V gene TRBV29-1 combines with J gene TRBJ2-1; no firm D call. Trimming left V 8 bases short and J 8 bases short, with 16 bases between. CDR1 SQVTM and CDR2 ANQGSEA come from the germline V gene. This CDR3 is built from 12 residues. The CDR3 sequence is CSSRLGIDEQFF. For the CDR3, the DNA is TGCAGCTCTCGGTTAGGCATCGATGAGCAGTTCTTC.

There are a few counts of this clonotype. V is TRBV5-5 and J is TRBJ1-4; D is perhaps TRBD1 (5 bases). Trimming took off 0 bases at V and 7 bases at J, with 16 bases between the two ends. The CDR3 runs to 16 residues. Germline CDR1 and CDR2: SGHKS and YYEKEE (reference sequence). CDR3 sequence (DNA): TGTGCCAGCAGCTTGGGAGGGGTTGGGAATGGTGAAAAACTGTTTTTT. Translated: CASSLGGVGNGEKLFF.

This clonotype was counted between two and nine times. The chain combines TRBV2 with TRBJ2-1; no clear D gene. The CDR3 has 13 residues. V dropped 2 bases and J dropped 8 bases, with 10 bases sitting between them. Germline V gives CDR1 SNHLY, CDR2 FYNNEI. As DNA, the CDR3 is TGTGCCAGCAGTGAAACTACACCTGATGAGCAGTTCTTC. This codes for CASSETTPDEQFF.